This T cell receptor (beta chain) came from a study of T cell changes during pregnancy in multiple sclerosis. This CDR3 contains 15 residues. Germline V gene data show CDR1 as SGHTS and CDR2 as YDEGEE. Trimming took off 1 base at V and 2 bases at J, with 10 bases between the two ends. Clones were sequenced by immunoSEQ multiplex PCR, and TCRdb holds only the in-frame ones, with some missing. This table has about 93,000 clones, 85% to 95% appearing once. The sample here was peripheral blood, taken after pregnancy. The sequence was obtained from a female donor with multiple sclerosis, enrolled in a pregnancy study. This chain joins TRBV5-8 and TRBJ1-3; the D gene is possibly TRBD1 (6 bases). For the CDR3, the DNA is TGTGCCAGCAGCTTGACCCCAGGGGCTGGAAACACCATATATTTT. Protein product: CASSLTPGAGNTIYF.